The sequence of this TCR beta chain was determined in a study of cytomegalovirus exposure and HLA in healthy donors. In the case of this clone: Its matching antigen is unknown.

Broader study findings: Rarity marked most TCR sequences, yet some public TCRs occurred in many donors. Association of about 17,000 TCR beta sequences with HLA alleles was found at 0.05 false discovery rate in a later analysis.

There are 13 residues in the CDR3. CDR1 SGHTA and CDR2 FQGTGA come from the germline V gene. Trimming stripped 5 bases from V and 2 bases from J, with 8 bases between. PCR involved 60 Vbeta and 13 Jbeta primers. The data were produced by immunoSEQ multiplex PCR, yet TCRdb's version contains in-frame clones alone and is incomplete. This sample's clone table lists around 110,000 clones. This clonotype was obtained from a man in his forties in good health and CMV-seropositive. The sequenced sample consisted of PBMCs. The genes are TRBV7-3 and TRBJ2-3, with D unclear. As DNA, the CDR3 is TGTGCCAGCAGCCCTCGTTACACAGATACGCAGTATTTT. This translates into CASSPRYTDTQYF.